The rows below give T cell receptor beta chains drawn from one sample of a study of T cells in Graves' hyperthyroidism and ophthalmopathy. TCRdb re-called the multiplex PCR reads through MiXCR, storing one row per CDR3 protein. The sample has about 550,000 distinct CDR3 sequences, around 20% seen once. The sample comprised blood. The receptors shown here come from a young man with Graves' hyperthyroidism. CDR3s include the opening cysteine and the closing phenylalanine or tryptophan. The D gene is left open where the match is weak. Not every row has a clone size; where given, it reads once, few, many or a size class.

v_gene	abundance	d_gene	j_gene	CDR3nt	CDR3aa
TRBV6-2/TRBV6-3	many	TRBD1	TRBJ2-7	TGTGCCAGCAGTCGGACAGGGGGCCCTTTCACCTACGAGCAGTACTTC	CASSRTGGPFTYEQYF
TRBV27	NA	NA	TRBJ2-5	TGTGCCAGCAGTTTACGTAAAGGGGCAGGGCAAGAGACCCAGTACTTC	CASSLRKGAGQETQYF
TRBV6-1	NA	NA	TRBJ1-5	TGTGCCAGCAGTGTTAGGACGGCTAATAGCAATCAGCCCCAGCATTTT	CASSVRTANSNQPQHF
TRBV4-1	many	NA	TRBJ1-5	TGCGCCAGCAGCCACCTCGACAGTTATAGCAATCAGCCCCAGCATTTT	CASSHLDSYSNQPQHF
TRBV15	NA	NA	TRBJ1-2	TGTGCCACCAGCGACCAGACAGACTACTATGGCTACACCTTC	CATSDQTDYYGYTF
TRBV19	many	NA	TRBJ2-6	TGTGCCAGTAGTATAGAGGCCGTGACCTCTGGGGCCAACGTCCTGACTTTC	CASSIEAVTSGANVLTF
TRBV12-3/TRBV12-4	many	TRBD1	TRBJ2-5	TGTGCCAGCAGTTCGACAGGACAGGGAGCATACCAAGAGACCCAGTACTTC	CASSSTGQGAYQETQYF
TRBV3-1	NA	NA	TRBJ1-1	TGTGCCAGCAGCCAATCCACCGGGGGCAACACTGAAGCTTTCTTT	CASSQSTGGNTEAFF
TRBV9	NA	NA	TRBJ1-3	TGTGCCAGCAGCCTTAGAGACAGGCCCTTTCCTCGGACCATATATTTT	CASSLRDRPFPRTIYF
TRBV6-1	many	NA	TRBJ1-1	TGTGCCTGTTCGACAGCAAACACTGAAGCTTTCTTT	CACSTANTEAFF
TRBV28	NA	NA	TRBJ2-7	TGTGCCAGCAGTTTACCCCCCCTAGCAAGGCAGTACTTC	CASSLPPLARQYF
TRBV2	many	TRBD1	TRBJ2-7	TGTGCCAGCAGTGGGGACAGGGCGTCCTACGAGCAGTACTTC	CASSGDRASYEQYF
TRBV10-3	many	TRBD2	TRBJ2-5	TGTGCCATCAGTGCGTCAGAGCGGGGGGCTGGGGAGACCCAGTACTTC	CAISASERGAGETQYF
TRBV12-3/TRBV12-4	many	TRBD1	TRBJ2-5	TGTGCCAGCAGTTTAGAGGGACAGGGGAGTAACTTC	CASSLEGQGSNF
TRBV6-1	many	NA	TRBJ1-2	TGTGCCAGCAAACTAATTTCGGGGGTAACTCAAGGCTACACCTTC	CASKLISGVTQGYTF
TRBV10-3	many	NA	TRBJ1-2	TGTGCCACCTACCCCGGGCCCTCCGGGGTTTTCTATGGCTACACCTTC	CATYPGPSGVFYGYTF
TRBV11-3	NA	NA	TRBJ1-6	TGTGCCAGCAGCTTTAGGGGGGGCGCATCACCCCTCCACTTT	CASSFRGGASPLHF
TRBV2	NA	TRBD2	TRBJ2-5	TGTGCCAGCCAAAGACTAGCGGGGGTGAGGACCCAGTACTTC	CASQRLAGVRTQYF
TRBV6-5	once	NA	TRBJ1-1	TGTGCCAGCAGTTACGAGTCCAGCCCCGACGCTGAAGCTTTCTTT	CASSYESSPDAEAFF
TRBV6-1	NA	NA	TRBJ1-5	TGTGCCAGCAGGGCACAGGGTCCCAGCAATCAGCCCCAGCATTTT	CASRAQGPSNQPQHF
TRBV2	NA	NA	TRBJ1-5	TGTGCCAGCAACGTCGGGCTTTCCAATCAGCCCCAGCATTTT	CASNVGLSNQPQHF
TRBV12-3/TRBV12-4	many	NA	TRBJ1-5	TGTGCCAGCAGCTCCAGACAGGGCAATCAGCCCCAGCATTTT	CASSSRQGNQPQHF
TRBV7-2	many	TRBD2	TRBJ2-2	TGTGCCAGCAGCTTAGTACGGCCACGGGGGGCCGGGGAGCTGTTTTTT	CASSLVRPRGAGELFF
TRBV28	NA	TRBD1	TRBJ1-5	TGTGCCAGCAGTTTAAGACAGGGCCCCGGGGAGCCCCAGCATTTT	CASSLRQGPGEPQHF
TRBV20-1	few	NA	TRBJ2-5	TGCAGTGCTAGAGTGGGGGGAAAAGAGACCCAGTACTTC	CSARVGGKETQYF
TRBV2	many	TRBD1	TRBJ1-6	TGTGCCAGCAGTCAGACAGGGAGGGGCTCACCCCTCCACTTT	CASSQTGRGSPLHF
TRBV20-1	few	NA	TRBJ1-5	TGCAGTGCTAGAGTGGCAGGGGTTCAGCCCCAGCATTTT	CSARVAGVQPQHF
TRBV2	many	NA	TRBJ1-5	TGTGCCAGCAGTGAAGCCACGATCGATCAGCCCCAGCATTTT	CASSEATIDQPQHF
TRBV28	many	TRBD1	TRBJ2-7	TGTGCCAGCAGTTCGGGTGGGACAGGAACTAACGAGCAGTACTTC	CASSSGGTGTNEQYF
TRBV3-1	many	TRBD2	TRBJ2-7	TGTGCCAGCAAGGAAGGGGAGGGCGCGGGGTACGAGCAGTACTTC	CASKEGEGAGYEQYF
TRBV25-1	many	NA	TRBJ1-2	TGTGCCAGCAGTGACTTCACAGGGAACTATGGCTACACCTTC	CASSDFTGNYGYTF
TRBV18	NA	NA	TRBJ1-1	TGTGCCAGCTCGGTCCGGGGGGTACTCGCTTTCTTT	CASSVRGVLAFF
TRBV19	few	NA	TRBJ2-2	TGTGCCAGTAGTCTCGAAGGGGCCGGGGCCGGGGAGCTGTTTTTT	CASSLEGAGAGELFF
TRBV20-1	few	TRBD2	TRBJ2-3	TGCAGTGCTAGAGATGAGCGGAGCGGGGAAACAGATACGCAGTATTTT	CSARDERSGETDTQYF
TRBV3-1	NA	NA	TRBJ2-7	TGTGCCAGCAGCCAAGATGGACAAGCCTCCTACGAGCAGTACTTC	CASSQDGQASYEQYF
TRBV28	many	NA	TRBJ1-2	TGTGCCAGCAGTTCCTTCCCCTATGGCTACACCTTC	CASSSFPYGYTF
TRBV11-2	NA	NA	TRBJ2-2	TGTGCCAGCAGCTTAGAGGGAGATCGCACCGGGGAGCTGTTTTTT	CASSLEGDRTGELFF
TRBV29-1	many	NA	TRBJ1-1	TGCAGCGTCTTACCATTACTACACGGAATGAACACTGAAGCTTTCTTT	CSVLPLLHGMNTEAFF
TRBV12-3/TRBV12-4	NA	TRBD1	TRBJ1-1	TGTGCCAGCAGTTTTGGCACAGGGGATTTTGAAGCTTTCTTT	CASSFGTGDFEAFF
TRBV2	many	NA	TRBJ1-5	TGTGCCAGCAGTAAAGAGGGGATTCAGCCCCAGCATTTT	CASSKEGIQPQHF
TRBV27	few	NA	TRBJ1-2	TGTGCCAGCAGTCCCCAGCGATTTAACTATGGCTACACCTTC	CASSPQRFNYGYTF
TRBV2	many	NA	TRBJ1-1	TGTGCCACTAGAGGGGGGGAGTACACTGAAGCTTTCTTT	CATRGGEYTEAFF